This is a list of T cell receptor beta chains from one sample in a study of shared clonotypes between healthy human individuals. The protocol was immunoSEQ multiplex PCR, while the TCRdb copy is restricted to in-frame clones and leaves out a portion. The table lists under 2.5 million clones, under 95% of them singletons. The sample comprised naive CD4+ T cells from PBMCs. The source is a man between 18 and 29 years old in good health. Some clones in this sample may be carry-over from other donors' samples. The conserved cysteine and the conserved F or W are not part of the CDR3 here. The size entry is marked missing in some rows and otherwise reads once, few, many or a size class.

ASSPTSGENTGELF	TRBV7-7	-	TRBJ2-2
ASSVATSDPYEQY	TRBV9	-	TRBJ2-7
SASFSQPQH	TRBV20-1	few	TRBJ1-5
ASSPGQGELNTEAF	TRBV5-1	-	TRBJ1-1
AWRDPGARETQY	TRBV30	-	TRBJ2-5
ASSLQGGYGYT	TRBV5-1	-	TRBJ1-2
ATSLTGYEQY	TRBV15	-	TRBJ2-7
ASRPGQGATYEQY	TRBV27	-	TRBJ2-7
ASSPGQVSSETQY	TRBV6-1	-	TRBJ2-5
ASSATSGRASEQY	TRBV2	-	TRBJ2-7
ASSRQVETQY	TRBV5-5	-	TRBJ2-5
ASSLTDRGENIQY	TRBV5-1	-	TRBJ2-4
ASSLGAQQPQH	TRBV28	-	TRBJ1-5
ASSLGQGAGWDTEAF	TRBV7-9	-	TRBJ1-1
ASSEGTNLNYGYT	TRBV2	-	TRBJ1-2
ASSERTGANVLT	TRBV2	-	TRBJ2-6
ASRDSGEALNTQY	TRBV4-1	-	TRBJ2-3
ASSLGLASSEQY	TRBV11-2	-	TRBJ2-7
AWTLGQNTGELF	TRBV30	once	TRBJ2-2
ASSIGRLAGVVDTQY	TRBV19	-	TRBJ2-3
ASSFDRTAAVNEQY	TRBV5-1	-	TRBJ2-7
ASSLAAVLDRAQY	TRBV7-2	-	TRBJ2-3
ASSVAMGGPYEQY	TRBV9	-	TRBJ2-7
ATSRDRGSAGYGYT	TRBV15	once	TRBJ1-2
ASSDSTAAEQF	TRBV6-4	-	TRBJ2-1
ASSPGTPPVDEQF	TRBV7-3	-	TRBJ2-1
ASSLLGQGVYNEQF	TRBV7-3	-	TRBJ2-1
ASSFSGPQQY	TRBV7-9	-	TRBJ2-3
ASSDEAGEISEQY	TRBV2	-	TRBJ2-7
ASSPRGQGFGTEAF	TRBV7-2	-	TRBJ1-1
ASSLRDRQETQY	TRBV5-1	once	TRBJ2-5
ASSLASGGYGNTIY	TRBV7-8	once	TRBJ1-3
ASSTSGGPQYEQY	TRBV5-1	once	TRBJ2-7
ASSQDGRSSGNTIY	TRBV4-3	-	TRBJ1-3
ASQGLAGEETQY	TRBV5-1	-	TRBJ2-5
ASSGGVTNTGELF	TRBV5-1	-	TRBJ2-2
ASRPTGGRGETQY	TRBV5-1	-	TRBJ2-5
ASSPLPGEQY	TRBV7-2	-	TRBJ2-7
SVQGALGNTEAF	TRBV29-1	-	TRBJ1-1
ASSLGRTGGRTDTQY	TRBV7-2	once	TRBJ2-3
ASSLVLAEQF	TRBV28	-	TRBJ2-1
ASSPRAFSYEQY	TRBV19	-	TRBJ2-7
ASSVDLWGQPQH	TRBV6-4	-	TRBJ1-5
SVEVQVTQY	TRBV29-1	-	TRBJ2-7
ASSLILGQGDGYT	TRBV11-2	-	TRBJ1-2
ASSSPTGANYGYT	TRBV28	-	TRBJ1-2
ASSVGGEQETQY	TRBV9	-	TRBJ2-5
SVGAPYT	TRBV29-1	-	TRBJ1-2
ASSLVLASPDTQY	TRBV5-1	-	TRBJ2-3
ASSPEGSAYNEQF	TRBV6-4	-	TRBJ2-1
ASSLDKGADTQY	TRBV11-2	-	TRBJ2-3
ASSHRTVTHGYT	TRBV6-5	-	TRBJ1-2